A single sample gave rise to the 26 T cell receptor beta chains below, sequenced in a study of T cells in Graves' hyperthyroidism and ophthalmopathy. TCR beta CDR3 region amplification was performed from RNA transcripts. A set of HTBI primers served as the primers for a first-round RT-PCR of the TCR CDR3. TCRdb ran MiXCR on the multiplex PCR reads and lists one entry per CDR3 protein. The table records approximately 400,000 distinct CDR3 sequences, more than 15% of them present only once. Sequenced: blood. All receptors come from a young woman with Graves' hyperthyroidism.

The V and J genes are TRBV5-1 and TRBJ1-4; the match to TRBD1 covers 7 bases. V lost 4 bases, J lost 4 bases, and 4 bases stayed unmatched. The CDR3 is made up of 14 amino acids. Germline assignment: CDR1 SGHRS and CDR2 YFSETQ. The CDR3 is CASSNGTVNEKLFF. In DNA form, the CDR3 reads TGCGCCAGCAGCAACGGGACAGTTAATGAAAAACTGTTTTTT.

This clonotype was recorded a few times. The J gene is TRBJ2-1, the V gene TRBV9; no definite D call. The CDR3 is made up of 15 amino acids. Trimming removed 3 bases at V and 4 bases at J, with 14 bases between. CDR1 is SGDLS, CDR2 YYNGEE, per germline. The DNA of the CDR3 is TGTGCCAGCAGCGAAGAGCGCGGCCTTTACAATGAGCAGTTCTTC. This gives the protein CASSEERGLYNEQFF.

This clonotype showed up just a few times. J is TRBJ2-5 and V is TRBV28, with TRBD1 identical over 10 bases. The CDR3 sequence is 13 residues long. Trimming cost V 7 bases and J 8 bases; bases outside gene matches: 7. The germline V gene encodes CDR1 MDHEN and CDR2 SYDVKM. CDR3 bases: TGTGCCAGCAACCCCGGGACAGGGGAAACCCAGTACTTC. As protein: CASNPGTGETQYF.

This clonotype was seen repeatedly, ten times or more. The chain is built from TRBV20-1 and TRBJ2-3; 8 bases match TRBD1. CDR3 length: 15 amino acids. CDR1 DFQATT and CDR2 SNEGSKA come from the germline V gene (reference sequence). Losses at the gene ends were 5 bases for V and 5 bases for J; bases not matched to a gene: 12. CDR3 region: CSARRGQGRGDTQYF. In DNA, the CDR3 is TGCAGTGCTCGCCGCGGACAGGGCAGGGGAGATACGCAGTATTTT.

The CDR3 region has the DNA TGTGCCAGCAGCTTTCGGACTAGCGGGAGTAGAAATGAGCAGTTCTTC. This encodes CASSFRTSGSRNEQFF. V gene TRBV7-2 combines with J gene TRBJ2-1; 13 bases are shared with TRBD2. Germline CDR1 is SGHTA and CDR2 is FQGNSA. The CDR3 totals 16 residues. The trim removed 3 bases at V and 7 bases at J, leaving 6 bases unmatched.

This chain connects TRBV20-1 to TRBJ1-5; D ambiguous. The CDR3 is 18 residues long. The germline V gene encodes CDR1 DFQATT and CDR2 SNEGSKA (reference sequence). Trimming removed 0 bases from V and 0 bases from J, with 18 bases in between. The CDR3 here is CSAREAPAGDYSNQPQHF. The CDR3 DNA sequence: TGCAGTGCTAGAGAGGCGCCCGCAGGAGACTATAGCAATCAGCCCCAGCATTTT.

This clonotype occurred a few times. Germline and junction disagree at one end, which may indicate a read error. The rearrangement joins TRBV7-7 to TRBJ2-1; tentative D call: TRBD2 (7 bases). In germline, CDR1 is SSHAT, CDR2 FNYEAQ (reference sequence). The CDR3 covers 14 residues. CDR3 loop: CASSGGGASNEQFF. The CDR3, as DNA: TGTGCTAGCAGCGGTGGGGGGGCTTCTAATGAGCAGTTCTTC. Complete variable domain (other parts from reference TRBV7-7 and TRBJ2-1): GAGVSQSPRYKVTKRGQDVTLRCDPISSHATLYWYQQALGQGPEFLTYFNYEAQPDKSGLPSDRFSAERPEGSISTLTIQRTEQRDSAMYRCASSGGGASNEQFFGPGTRLTVL.

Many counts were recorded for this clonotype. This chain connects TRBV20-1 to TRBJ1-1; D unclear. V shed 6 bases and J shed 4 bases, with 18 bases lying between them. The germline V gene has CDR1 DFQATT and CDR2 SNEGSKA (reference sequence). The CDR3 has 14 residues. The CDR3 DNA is TGCAGTGCCCCCGGTCAGTGGATGAGCACTGAAGCTTTCTTT. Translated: CSAPGQWMSTEAFF.

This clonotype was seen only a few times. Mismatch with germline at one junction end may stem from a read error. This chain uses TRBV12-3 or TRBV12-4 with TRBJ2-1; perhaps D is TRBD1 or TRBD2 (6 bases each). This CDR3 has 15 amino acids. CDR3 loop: CTSSPGGVRNNEQFF. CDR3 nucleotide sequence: TGTACCAGCAGTCCCGGGGGCGTTCGGAACAATGAGCAGTTCTTC.

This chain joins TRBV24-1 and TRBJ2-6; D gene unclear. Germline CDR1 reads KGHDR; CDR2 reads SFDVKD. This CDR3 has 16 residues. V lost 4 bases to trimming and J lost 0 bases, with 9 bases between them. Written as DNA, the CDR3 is TGTGCCACCAGTGACCCATCGATCTCTGGGGCCAACGTCCTGACTTTC. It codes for CATSDPSISGANVLTF.

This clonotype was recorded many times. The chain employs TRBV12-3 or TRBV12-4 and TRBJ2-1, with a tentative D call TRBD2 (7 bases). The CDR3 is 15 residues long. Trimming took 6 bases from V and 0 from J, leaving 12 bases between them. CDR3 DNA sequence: TGTGCCAGCAGCCACGGGGGGCGCTCCTACAATGAGCAGTTCTTC. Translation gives CASSHGGRSYNEQFF.

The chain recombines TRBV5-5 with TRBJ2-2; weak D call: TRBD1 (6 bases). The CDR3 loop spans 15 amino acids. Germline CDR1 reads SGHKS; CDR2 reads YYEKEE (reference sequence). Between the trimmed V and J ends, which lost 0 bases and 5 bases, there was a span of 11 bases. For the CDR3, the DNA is TGTGCCAGCAGCTTGGACAGGGTGGGGACCGGGGAGCTGTTTTTT. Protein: CASSLDRVGTGELFF.

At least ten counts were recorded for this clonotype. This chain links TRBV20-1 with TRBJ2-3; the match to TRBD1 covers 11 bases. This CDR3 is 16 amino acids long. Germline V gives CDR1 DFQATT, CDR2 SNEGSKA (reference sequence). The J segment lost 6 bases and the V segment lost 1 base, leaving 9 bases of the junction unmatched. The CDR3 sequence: CSARAPDRGLRDTQYF. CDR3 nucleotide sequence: TGCAGTGCTAGAGCCCCGGACAGGGGGCTTAGGGATACGCAGTATTTT.

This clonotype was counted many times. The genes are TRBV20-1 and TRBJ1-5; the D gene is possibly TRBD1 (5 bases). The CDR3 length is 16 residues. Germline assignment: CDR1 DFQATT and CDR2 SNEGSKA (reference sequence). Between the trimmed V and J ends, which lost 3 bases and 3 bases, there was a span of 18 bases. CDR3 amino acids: CSARDPTEDINQPQHF. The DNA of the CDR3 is TGCAGTGCTAGGGACCCAACTGAGGACATCAATCAGCCCCAGCATTTT.

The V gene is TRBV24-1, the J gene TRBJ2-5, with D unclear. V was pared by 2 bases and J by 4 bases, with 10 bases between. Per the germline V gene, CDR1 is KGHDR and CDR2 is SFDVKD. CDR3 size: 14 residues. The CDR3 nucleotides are TGTGCCACCAGTGATTCGACGGAGTCAGAGACCCAGTACTTC. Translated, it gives CATSDSTESETQYF.

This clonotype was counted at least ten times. The CDR3 loop reads CSAARGSGGSDTQYF. CDR3 DNA sequence: TGCAGCGCTGCCAGGGGAAGCGGGGGAAGTGATACGCAGTATTTT. The chain combines TRBV29-1 with TRBJ2-3, with 8 positions matching TRBD2. Germline-derived CDR1 and CDR2 are SQVTM and ANQGSEA. The CDR3 runs 15 residues. V shed 7 bases and J 6 bases; nucleotides not matched to a gene: 15.

CDR3 in amino acids: CASSHIGAQETQYF. For the CDR3, the DNA is TGTGCCAGCAGCCACATAGGGGCCCAAGAGACCCAGTACTTC. The chain links TRBV14 to TRBJ2-5, with D perhaps TRBD1 (5 bases). Germline V gene lookup returns CDR1 SGHDN and CDR2 FVKESK. The CDR3 totals 14 residues. The V gene lost 3 bases and the J gene lost 1 base, with 9 bases spanning the gap.

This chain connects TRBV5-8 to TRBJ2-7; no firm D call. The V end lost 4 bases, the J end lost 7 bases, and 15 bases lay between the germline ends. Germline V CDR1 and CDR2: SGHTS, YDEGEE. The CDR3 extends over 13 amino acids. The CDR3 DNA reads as TGTGCCAGCAGCCGCGCGTCCCCTCGGGAGCAGTACTTC. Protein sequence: CASSRASPREQYF.

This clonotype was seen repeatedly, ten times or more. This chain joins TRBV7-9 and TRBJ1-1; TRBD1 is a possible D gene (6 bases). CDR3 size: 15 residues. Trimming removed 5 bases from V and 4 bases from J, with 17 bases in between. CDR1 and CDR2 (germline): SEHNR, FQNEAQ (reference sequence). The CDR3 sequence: CASSDTDSFGTEAFF. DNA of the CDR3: TGTGCCAGCAGCGATACGGACAGTTTTGGCACTGAAGCTTTCTTT.

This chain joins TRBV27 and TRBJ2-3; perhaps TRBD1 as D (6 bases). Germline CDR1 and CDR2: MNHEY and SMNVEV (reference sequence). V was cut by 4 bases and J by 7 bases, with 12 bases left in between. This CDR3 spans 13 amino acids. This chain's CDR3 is CASSSSGVYTQYF. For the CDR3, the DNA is TGTGCCAGCAGTTCTTCAGGGGTCTATACGCAGTATTTT.

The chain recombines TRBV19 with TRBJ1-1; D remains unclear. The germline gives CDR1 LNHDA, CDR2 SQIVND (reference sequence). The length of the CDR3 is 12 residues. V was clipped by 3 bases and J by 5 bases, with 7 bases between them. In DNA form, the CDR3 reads TGTGCCAGTAGTATCGGTACAACTGAAGCTTTCTTT. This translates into CASSIGTTEAFF.

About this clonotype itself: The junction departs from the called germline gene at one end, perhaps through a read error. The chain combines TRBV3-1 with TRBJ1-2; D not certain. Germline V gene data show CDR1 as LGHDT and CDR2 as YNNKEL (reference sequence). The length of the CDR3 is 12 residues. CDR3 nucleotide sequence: TGTGCCTGCAGCCAAGCCAACTATGGCTACACCTTC. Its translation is CACSQANYGYTF.

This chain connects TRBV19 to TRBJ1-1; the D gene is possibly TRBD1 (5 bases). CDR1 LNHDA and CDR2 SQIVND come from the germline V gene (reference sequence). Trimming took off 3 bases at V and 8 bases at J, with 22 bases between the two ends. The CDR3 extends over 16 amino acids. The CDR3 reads CASSIDTGPGKTEAFF. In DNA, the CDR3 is TGTGCCAGTAGTATCGACACGGGGCCAGGGAAGACCGAAGCTTTCTTT.

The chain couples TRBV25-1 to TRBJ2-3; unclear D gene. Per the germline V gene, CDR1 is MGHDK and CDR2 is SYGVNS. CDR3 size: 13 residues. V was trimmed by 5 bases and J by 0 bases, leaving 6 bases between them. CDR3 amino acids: CASSTSSTDTQYF. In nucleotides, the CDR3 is TGTGCCAGCAGTACTTCTAGCACAGATACGCAGTATTTT.

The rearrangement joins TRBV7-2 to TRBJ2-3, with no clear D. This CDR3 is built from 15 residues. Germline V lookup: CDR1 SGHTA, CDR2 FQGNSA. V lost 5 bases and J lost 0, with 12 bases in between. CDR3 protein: CASSVHFGSTDTQYF. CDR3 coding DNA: TGTGCCAGCAGCGTACACTTCGGGAGCACAGATACGCAGTATTTT.

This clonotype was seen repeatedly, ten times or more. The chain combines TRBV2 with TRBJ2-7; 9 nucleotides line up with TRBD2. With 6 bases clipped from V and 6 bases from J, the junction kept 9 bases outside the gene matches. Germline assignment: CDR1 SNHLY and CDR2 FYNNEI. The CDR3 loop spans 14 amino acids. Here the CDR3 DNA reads TGTGCCAGCAGCATAGCGGGAGTACGGCGCGAGCAGTACTTC. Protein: CASSIAGVRREQYF. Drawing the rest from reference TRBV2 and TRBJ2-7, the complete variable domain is EPEVTQTPSHQVTQMGQEVILRCVPISNHLYFYWYRQILGQKVEFLVSFYNNEISEKSEIFDDQFSVERPDGSNFTLKIRSTKLEDSAMYFCASSIAGVRREQYFGPGTRLTVT.